The 8 T cell receptor beta chains in this list originate from one sample, sequenced in a study of OX40 agonist ivuxolimab in advanced cancers. Using immunoSEQ multiplex PCR, the repertoire was profiled, and TCRdb retains in-frame clones only, with some absent. Of 52,000 or so clones in the sample, 90% to 95% were seen once. The specimen was CD4+ or CD8+ T cells sorted from blood, collected in a trial of the OX40 agonist ivuxolimab. These receptors came from an adult with an advanced solid tumor such as melanoma, head and neck, liver or kidney cancer.

The chain has TRBV27 and TRBJ2-5; D unclear. The V end lost 5 bases, the J end lost 2 bases, and 18 bases lay between the germline ends. The CDR3 contains 16 residues. The germline gives CDR1 MNHEY, CDR2 SMNVEV (reference sequence). The CDR3 nucleotides read TGTGCCAGCAGTACCCGGGCAGGCTCGGAGCAAGAGACCCAGTACTTC. Protein product: CASSTRAGSEQETQYF.

This chain joins TRBV19 and TRBJ2-4, with TRBD2 matching over 10 bases. Germline CDR1 LNHDA, CDR2 SQIVND (reference sequence). The trim removed 3 bases at V and 6 bases at J, leaving 5 bases unmatched. This CDR3 spans 15 amino acids. The CDR3 is CASSIVRLAGNIQYF. CDR3 sequence (DNA): TGTGCCAGTAGTATCGTAAGACTAGCGGGAAACATTCAGTACTTC.

Only a few counts were recorded for this clone. V usage is TRBV10-2 and J usage is TRBJ2-7; D call uncertain. The CDR3 runs to 11 residues. Per germline, CDR1 WSHSY and CDR2 SAAADI. Trimming took off 6 bases at V and 1 base at J, with 4 bases between the two ends. CDR3 loop: CASRGSYEQYF. DNA for the CDR3: TGCGCCAGCAGGGGTTCCTACGAGCAGTACTTC.

V and J are TRBV11-3 and TRBJ2-7; 9 nucleotides align to TRBD1. The trim removed 1 base at V and 0 bases at J, leaving 1 base unmatched. Germline-derived CDR1 and CDR2 are SGHNT and YENEEA. This CDR3 comprises 15 residues. The chain's CDR3 is CASSLVGQGSYEQYF. The CDR3 DNA sequence: TGTGCCAGCAGCTTAGTGGGACAGGGCTCCTACGAGCAGTACTTC.

The chain joins TRBV30 to TRBJ1-4; D remains unclear. V gave up 1 base and J gave up 6 bases, with 6 bases separating them. The CDR3 length is 12 residues. Looked up from germline, CDR1 is GTSNPN and CDR2 is SVGIG (reference sequence). The CDR3 is CAWSEGDEKLFF. The CDR3 coding sequence is TGTGCCTGGAGTGAAGGAGATGAAAAACTGTTTTTT.

V gene TRBV4-2 combines with J gene TRBJ2-7; maybe TRBD1 (5 bases). The germline gives CDR1 LGHNA, CDR2 YNFKEQ. Deletions cut 0 bases from V and 2 bases from J, with 11 bases between. The CDR3 covers 15 residues. DNA of the CDR3: TGTGCCAGCAGCCAAGAAGGGGCTGCAGCCTACGAGCAGTACTTC. This sequence encodes CASSQEGAAAYEQYF.

The V call is TRBV15, the J call TRBJ2-7; 9 positions agree with TRBD2. This CDR3 region has 16 residues. Germline V lookup: CDR1 LNHNV, CDR2 YYDKDF (reference sequence). V gave up 0 bases and J gave up 3 bases; unmatched junction bases: 6. DNA for the CDR3: TGTGCCACCAGCAGAGATGGGGGACTAGCCGTCTACGAGCAGTACTTC. As protein: CATSRDGGLAVYEQYF.

The genes are TRBV4-2 and TRBJ2-7; tentative D call: TRBD2 (5 bases). The CDR3 is made up of 17 amino acids. Germline CDR1 and CDR2: LGHNA and YNFKEQ. The germline V and J ends were trimmed by 0 bases and 5 bases, with 20 bases remaining between them. The CDR3 is CASSQDGPGFHPHEQYF. The CDR3 bases are TGTGCCAGCAGCCAAGATGGTCCGGGATTCCACCCCCACGAGCAGTACTTC.